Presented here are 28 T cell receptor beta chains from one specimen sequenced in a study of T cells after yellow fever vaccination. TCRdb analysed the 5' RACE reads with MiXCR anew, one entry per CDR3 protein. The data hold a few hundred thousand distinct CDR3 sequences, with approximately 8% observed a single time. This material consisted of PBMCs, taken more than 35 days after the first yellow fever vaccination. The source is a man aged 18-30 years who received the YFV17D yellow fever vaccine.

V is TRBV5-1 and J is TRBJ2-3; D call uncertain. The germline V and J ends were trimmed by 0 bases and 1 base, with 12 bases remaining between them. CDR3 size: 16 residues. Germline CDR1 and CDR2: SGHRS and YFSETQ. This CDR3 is CASSLGSTYGTDTQYF. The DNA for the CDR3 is TGCGCCAGCAGCTTGGGTTCCACCTACGGCACAGATACGCAGTATTTT. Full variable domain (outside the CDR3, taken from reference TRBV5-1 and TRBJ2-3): KAGVTQTPRYLIKTRGQQVTLSCSPISGHRSVSWYQQTPGQGLQFLFEYFSETQRNKGNFPGRFSGRQFSNSRSEMNVSTLELGDSALYLCASSLGSTYGTDTQYFGPGTRLTVL.

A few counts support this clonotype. Here the CDR3 DNA reads TGTGCCAGCAGGACACCGAAACCGACAGTGAACACTGAAGCTTTCTTT. This sequence encodes CASRTPKPTVNTEAFF. The chain is built from TRBV28 and TRBJ1-1, with a possible D match to TRBD1 (5 bases). V lost 6 bases and J lost 0, with 17 bases in between. Germline V gene lookup returns CDR1 MDHEN and CDR2 SYDVKM. CDR3 length: 16 amino acids.

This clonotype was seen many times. Written as DNA, the CDR3 is TGTGCCAGCAGTGACTCAGAGGTCGGGGAGCTGTTTTTT. Translation gives CASSDSEVGELFF. The chain recombines TRBV6-4 with TRBJ2-2; D not resolved. CDR3 length: 13 amino acids. Trimming pared 0 bases from V and 7 bases from J, leaving 6 bases between. The germline V gene encodes CDR1 MRHNA and CDR2 SNTAGT.

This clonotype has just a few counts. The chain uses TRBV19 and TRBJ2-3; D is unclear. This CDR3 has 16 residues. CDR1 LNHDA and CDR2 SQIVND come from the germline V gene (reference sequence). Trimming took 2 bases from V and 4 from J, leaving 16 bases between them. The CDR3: CASSIKWAVRADTQYF. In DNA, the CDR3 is TGTGCCAGTAGTATAAAGTGGGCGGTCCGGGCAGATACGCAGTATTTT.

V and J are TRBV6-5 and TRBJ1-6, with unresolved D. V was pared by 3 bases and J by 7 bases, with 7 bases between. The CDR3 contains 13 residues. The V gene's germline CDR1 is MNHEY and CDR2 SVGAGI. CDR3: CASSYLGNSPLHF. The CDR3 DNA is TGTGCCAGCAGTTATTTGGGGAATTCACCCCTCCACTTT.

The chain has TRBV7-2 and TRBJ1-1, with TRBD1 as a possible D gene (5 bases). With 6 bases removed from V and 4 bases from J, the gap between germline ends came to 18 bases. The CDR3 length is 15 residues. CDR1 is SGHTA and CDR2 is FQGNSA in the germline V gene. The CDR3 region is CASRTWAGFATEAFF. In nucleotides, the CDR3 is TGTGCCAGCAGGACCTGGGCAGGGTTCGCCACTGAAGCTTTCTTT.

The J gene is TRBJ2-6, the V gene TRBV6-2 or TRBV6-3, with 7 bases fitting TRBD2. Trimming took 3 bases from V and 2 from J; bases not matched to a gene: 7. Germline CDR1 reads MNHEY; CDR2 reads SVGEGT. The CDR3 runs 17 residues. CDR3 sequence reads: CASSYRREGTGANVLTF. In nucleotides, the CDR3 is TGTGCCAGCAGTTATCGCAGGGAGGGAACTGGGGCCAACGTCCTGACTTTC.

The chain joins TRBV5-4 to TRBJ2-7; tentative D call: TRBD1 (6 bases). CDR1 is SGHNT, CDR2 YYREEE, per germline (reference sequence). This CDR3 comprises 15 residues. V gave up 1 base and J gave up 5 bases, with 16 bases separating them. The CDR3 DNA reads TGTGCCAGCAGCTTGATACCAGGGGATGTCCACGAGCAGTACGTC. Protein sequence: CASSLIPGDVHEQYV.

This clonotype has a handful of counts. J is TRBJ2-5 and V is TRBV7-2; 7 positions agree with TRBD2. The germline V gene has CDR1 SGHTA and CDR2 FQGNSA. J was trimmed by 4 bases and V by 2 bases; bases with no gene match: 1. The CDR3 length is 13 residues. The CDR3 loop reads CASSLWEGETQYF. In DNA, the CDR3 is TGTGCCAGCAGCTTATGGGAGGGAGAGACCCAGTACTTC.

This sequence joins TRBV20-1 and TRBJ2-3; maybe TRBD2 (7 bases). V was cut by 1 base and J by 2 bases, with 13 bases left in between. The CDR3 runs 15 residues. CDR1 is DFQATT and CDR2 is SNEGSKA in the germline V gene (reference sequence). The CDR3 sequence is CSARGGAGDTDTQYF. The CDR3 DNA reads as TGCAGTGCTAGAGGGGGGGCGGGGGACACAGATACGCAGTATTTT.

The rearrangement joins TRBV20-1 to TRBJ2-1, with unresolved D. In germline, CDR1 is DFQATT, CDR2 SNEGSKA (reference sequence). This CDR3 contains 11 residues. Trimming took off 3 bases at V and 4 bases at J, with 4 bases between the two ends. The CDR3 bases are TGCAGTGCTAGTCTATACAATGAGCAGTTCTTC. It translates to CSASLYNEQFF.

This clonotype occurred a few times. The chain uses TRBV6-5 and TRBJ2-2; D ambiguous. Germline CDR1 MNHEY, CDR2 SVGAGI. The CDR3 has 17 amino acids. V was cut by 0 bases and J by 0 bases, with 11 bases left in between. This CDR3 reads CASSYSKDGANTGELFF. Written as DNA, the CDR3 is TGTGCCAGCAGTTACTCGAAGGACGGAGCGAACACCGGGGAGCTGTTTTTT.

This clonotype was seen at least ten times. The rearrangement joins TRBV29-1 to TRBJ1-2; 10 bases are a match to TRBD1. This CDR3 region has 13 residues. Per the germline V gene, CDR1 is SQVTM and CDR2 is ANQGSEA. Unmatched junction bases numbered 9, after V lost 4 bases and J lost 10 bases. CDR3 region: CSVGVGQGNSYTF. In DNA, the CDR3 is TGCAGCGTTGGTGTGGGACAGGGGAATTCCTACACCTTC. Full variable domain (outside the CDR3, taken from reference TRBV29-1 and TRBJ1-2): SAVISQKPSRDICQRGTSLTIQCQVDSQVTMMFWYRQQPGQSLTLIATANQGSEATYESGFVIDKFPISRPNLTFSTLTVSNMSPEDSSIYLCSVGVGQGNSYTFGSGTRLTVV.

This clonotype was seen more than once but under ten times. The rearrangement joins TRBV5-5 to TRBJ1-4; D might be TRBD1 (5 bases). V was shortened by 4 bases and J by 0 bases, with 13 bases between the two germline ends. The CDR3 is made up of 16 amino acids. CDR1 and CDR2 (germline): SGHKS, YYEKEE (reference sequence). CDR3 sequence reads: CASSPPVGATNEKLFF. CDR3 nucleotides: TGTGCCAGCAGCCCTCCCGTAGGGGCAACTAATGAAAAACTGTTTTTT.

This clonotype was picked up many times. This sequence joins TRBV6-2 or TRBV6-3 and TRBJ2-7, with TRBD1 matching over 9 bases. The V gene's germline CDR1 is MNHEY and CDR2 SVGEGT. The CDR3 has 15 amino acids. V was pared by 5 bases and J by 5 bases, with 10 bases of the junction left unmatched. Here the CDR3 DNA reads TGTGCCAGCAGTAAGAACCGGGACAGGGATGACGAGCAGTACGTC. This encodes CASSKNRDRDDEQYV.

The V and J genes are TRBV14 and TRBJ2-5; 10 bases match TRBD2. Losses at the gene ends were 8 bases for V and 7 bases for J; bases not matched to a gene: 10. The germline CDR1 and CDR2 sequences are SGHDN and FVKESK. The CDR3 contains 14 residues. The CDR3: CASSIAGGPSTQYF. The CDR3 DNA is TGTGCCAGCTCTATAGCGGGGGGCCCGTCGACCCAGTACTTC.

DNA of the CDR3: TGCAGTGCTCCGCGGGGCCTCACAGATACGCAGTATTTT. Amino acid sequence: CSAPRGLTDTQYF. This chain joins TRBV20-1 and TRBJ2-3; possible D gene TRBD2, 6 bases. CDR3 size: 13 residues. With 5 bases removed from V and 2 bases from J, the gap between germline ends came to 11 bases. Germline V lookup: CDR1 DFQATT, CDR2 SNEGSKA (reference sequence).

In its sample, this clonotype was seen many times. The CDR3 sequence: CASSPGENSNQPQHF. The CDR3 coding sequence is TGTGCCAGCTCCCCAGGGGAAAACAGCAATCAGCCCCAGCATTTT. The chain joins TRBV28 to TRBJ1-5; maybe TRBD1 (6 bases). The CDR3 has 15 amino acids. CDR1 is MDHEN, CDR2 SYDVKM, per germline. V lost 8 bases and J 1 base, leaving 15 bases between the germline ends.

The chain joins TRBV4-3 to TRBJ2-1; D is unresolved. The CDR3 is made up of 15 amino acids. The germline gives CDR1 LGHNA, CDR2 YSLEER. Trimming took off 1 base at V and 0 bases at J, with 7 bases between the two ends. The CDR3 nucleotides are TGCGCCAGCAGCCAAGGGCCCGGCTCCTACAATGAGCAGTTCTTC. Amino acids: CASSQGPGSYNEQFF.

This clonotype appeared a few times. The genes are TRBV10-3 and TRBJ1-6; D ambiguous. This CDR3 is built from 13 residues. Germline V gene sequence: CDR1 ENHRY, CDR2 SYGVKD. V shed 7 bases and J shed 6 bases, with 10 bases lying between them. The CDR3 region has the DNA TGTGCCATCACGGTGACCCTTAATTCACCCCTCCACTTT. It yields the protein CAITVTLNSPLHF.

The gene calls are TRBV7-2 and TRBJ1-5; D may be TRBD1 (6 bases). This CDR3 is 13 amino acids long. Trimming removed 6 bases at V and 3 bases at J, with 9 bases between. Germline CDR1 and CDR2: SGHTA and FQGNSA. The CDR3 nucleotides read TGTGCCAGCAGGGACAGCCTCAATCAGCCCCAGCATTTT. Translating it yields CASRDSLNQPQHF.

The chain's CDR3 is CASSRGQGALYGYTF. CDR3 in DNA: TGCGCCAGCAGCCGGGGACAGGGGGCTCTATATGGCTACACCTTC. J is TRBJ1-2 and V is TRBV4-3; TRBD1 agrees at 12 bases. Germline V lookup: CDR1 LGHNA, CDR2 YSLEER. This CDR3 spans 15 amino acids. V shed 4 bases, J shed 5 bases, and the junction held 5 bases outside the gene matches.

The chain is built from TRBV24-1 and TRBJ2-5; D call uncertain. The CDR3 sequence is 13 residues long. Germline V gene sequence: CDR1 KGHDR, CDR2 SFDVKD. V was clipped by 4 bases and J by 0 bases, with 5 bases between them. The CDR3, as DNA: TGTGCCACCAGTGACCAGTACCAAGAGACCCAGTACTTC. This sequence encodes CATSDQYQETQYF.

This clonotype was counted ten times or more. DNA for the CDR3: TGTGCCAGCAGCTTGGAACGTTACAATGAGCAGTTCTTC. Residues: CASSLERYNEQFF. The V and J genes are TRBV7-8 and TRBJ2-1, with D unresolved. In germline, CDR1 is SGHVS, CDR2 FQNEAQ. The CDR3 is 13 amino acids. V was cut by 3 bases and J by 4 bases, with 7 bases left in between.

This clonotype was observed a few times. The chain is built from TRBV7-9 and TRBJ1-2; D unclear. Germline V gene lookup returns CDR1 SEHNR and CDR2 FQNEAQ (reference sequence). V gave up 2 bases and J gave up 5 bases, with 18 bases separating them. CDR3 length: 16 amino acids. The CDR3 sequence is CASSLRGPTDPYGYTF. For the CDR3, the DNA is TGTGCCAGCAGCTTACGTGGACCCACAGATCCTTATGGCTACACCTTC. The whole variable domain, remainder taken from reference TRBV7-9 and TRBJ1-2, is DTGVSQNPRHKITKRGQNVTFRCDPISEHNRLYWYRQTLGQGPEFLTYFQNEAQLEKSRLLSDRFSAERPKGSFSTLEIQRTEQGDSAMYLCASSLRGPTDPYGYTFGSGTRLTVV.

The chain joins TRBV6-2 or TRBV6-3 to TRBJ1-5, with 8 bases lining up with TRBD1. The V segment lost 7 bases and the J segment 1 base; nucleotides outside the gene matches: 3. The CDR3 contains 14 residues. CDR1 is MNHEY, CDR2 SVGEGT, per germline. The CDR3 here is CASNRQGSNQPQHF. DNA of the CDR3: TGTGCCAGCAACAGACAGGGGAGCAATCAGCCCCAGCATTTT.

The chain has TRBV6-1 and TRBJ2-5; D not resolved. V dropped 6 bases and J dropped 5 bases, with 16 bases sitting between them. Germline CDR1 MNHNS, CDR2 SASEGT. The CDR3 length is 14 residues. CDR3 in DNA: TGTGCCAGCAGCCCCCTTATTCATGGGGAGACCCAGTACTTC. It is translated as CASSPLIHGETQYF.

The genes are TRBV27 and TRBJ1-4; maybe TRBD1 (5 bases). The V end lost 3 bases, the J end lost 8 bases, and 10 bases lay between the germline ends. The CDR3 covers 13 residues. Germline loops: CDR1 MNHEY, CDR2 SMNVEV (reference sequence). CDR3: CASSFPGGEKLFF. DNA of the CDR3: TGTGCCAGCAGTTTTCCCGGGGGGGAAAAACTGTTTTTT.